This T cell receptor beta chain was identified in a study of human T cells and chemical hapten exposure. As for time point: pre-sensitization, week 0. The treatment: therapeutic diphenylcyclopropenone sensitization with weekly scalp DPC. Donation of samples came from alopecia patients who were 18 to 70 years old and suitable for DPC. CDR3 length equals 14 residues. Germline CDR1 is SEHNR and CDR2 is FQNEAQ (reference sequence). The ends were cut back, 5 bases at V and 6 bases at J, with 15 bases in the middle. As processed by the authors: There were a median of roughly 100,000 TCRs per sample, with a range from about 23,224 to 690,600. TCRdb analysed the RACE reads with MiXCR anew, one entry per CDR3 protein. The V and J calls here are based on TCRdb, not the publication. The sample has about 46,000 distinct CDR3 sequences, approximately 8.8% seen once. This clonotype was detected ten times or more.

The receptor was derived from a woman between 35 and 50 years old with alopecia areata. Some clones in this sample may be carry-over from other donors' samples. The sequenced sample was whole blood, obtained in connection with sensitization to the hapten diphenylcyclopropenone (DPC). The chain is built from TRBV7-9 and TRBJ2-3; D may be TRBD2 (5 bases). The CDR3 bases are TGTGCCAGCAGCCCAGGAGACGGGGTGGATACGCAGTATTTT. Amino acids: CASSPGDGVDTQYF.